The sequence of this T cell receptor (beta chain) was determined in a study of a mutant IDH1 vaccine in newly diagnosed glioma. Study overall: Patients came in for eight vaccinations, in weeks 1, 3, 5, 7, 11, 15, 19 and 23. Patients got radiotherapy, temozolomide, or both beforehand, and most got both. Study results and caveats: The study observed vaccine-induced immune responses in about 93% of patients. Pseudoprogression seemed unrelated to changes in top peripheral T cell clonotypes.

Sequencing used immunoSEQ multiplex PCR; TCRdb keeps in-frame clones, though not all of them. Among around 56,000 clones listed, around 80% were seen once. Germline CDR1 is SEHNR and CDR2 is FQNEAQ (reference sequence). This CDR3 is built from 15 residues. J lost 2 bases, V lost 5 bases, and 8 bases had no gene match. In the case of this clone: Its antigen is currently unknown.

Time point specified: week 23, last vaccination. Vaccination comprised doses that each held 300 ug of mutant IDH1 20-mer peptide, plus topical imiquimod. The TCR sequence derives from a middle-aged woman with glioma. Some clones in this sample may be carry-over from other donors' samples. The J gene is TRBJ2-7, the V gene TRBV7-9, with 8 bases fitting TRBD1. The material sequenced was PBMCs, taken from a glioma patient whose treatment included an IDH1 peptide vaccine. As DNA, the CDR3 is TGTGCCAGCAGCCCGCGGGACAGGCAGCCCTACGAGCAGTACTTC. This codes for CASSPRDRQPYEQYF.